The 20 T cell receptor beta chains listed next were all sequenced from one sample in a study of response to subunit inactivated influenza vaccine. A single record per CDR3 protein comes from TCRdb applying MiXCR to the RT-PCR reads. This sample yields hundreds of thousands of distinct CDR3 sequences, of which 15% to 19% are seen a single time; 11% belongs to the top ten. Sequences were derived from PBMCs from blood, sampled approximately 13 days after vaccination. The receptor source for this set is a man between 45 and 60 years old who received an inactivated influenza vaccine.

This clonotype has more than one count but fewer than ten. V and J are TRBV28 and TRBJ2-7, with D unresolved. Germline V CDR1 and CDR2: MDHEN, SYDVKM. The V and J ends lost 5 bases and 6 bases respectively, with 23 bases between them. This CDR3 is 16 amino acids long. The CDR3 reads CASSPLNANLRGEQYF. The CDR3 region has the DNA TGTGCCAGCAGTCCTCTCAATGCAAATTTGAGAGGCGAGCAGTACTTC.

The genes are TRBV5-1 and TRBJ2-7, with 7 bases that match TRBD1. V trimming: 3 bases; J trimming: 2 bases; junction bases outside the gene matches: 8. CDR3 size: 15 residues. In germline, CDR1 is SGHRS, CDR2 YFSETQ. CDR3 sequence reads: CASSSAGTAAYEQYF. CDR3 nucleotides: TGCGCCAGCAGCTCCGCCGGGACAGCCGCCTACGAGCAGTACTTC.

This clonotype was observed a few times. The chain joins TRBV5-1 to TRBJ1-2; TRBD1 might be the D (5 bases). CDR1 is SGHRS, CDR2 YFSETQ, per germline. V was cut by 0 bases and J by 6 bases, with 9 bases left in between. The CDR3 loop spans 13 amino acids. The CDR3 DNA reads TGCGCCAGCAGCTTGGGACAGAATAATGGCTACACCTTC. Translation gives CASSLGQNNGYTF. Full variable domain (missing parts from reference TRBV5-1 and TRBJ1-2): KAGVTQTPRYLIKTRGQQVTLSCSPISGHRSVSWYQQTPGQGLQFLFEYFSETQRNKGNFPGRFSGRQFSNSRSEMNVSTLELGDSALYLCASSLGQNNGYTFGSGTRLTVV.

This chain links TRBV5-1 with TRBJ2-3; 13 bases are a match to TRBD2. This CDR3 comprises 16 residues. Trimming cost V 4 bases and J 6 bases; bases outside gene matches: 8. Germline V gene data show CDR1 as SGHRS and CDR2 as YFSETQ. The CDR3 bases are TGCGCCAGCAGCGGGGGGACTAGCGGGAATTCTGATACGCAGTATTTT. Translating it yields CASSGGTSGNSDTQYF.

This clonotype was picked up many times. CDR3 DNA: TGTGCCAGCTCACAGGGACAGGGCAATCAGCCCCAGCATTTT. Its translation: CASSQGQGNQPQHF. This chain joins TRBV18 and TRBJ1-5, with TRBD1 matching over 8 bases. This CDR3 is built from 14 residues. Unmatched junction bases numbered 1, after V lost 4 bases and J lost 2 bases. The germline gives CDR1 KGHSH, CDR2 LQKENI.

The chain employs TRBV5-1 and TRBJ2-2; D is perhaps TRBD1 (6 bases). V was pared by 0 bases and J by 4 bases, with 13 bases between. Germline V gives CDR1 SGHRS, CDR2 YFSETQ. The CDR3 contains 16 residues. Here the CDR3 reads CASSLVAGDLTGELFF. The CDR3 DNA sequence: TGCGCCAGCAGCTTGGTTGCAGGGGACCTCACCGGGGAGCTGTTTTTT.

Only a few counts were recorded for this clonotype. J is TRBJ2-7 and V is TRBV20-1; unclear D gene. This CDR3 is built from 14 residues. Trimming removed 6 bases from V and 3 bases from J, with 18 bases in between. Germline V gene lookup returns CDR1 DFQATT and CDR2 SNEGSKA (reference sequence). The CDR3 here is CSAQPPKNFYEQYF. CDR3 bases: TGCAGTGCCCAACCTCCAAAAAACTTCTACGAGCAGTACTTC.

V gene TRBV12-3 or TRBV12-4 combines with J gene TRBJ2-5, with D hard to call. The V and J ends lost 4 bases and 2 bases respectively, with 8 bases between them. The CDR3 is 13 amino acids. CDR3 region: CASSSTDQETQYF. The CDR3 DNA sequence: TGTGCCAGCAGTTCCACGGATCAAGAGACCCAGTACTTC.

This clonotype was found many times. The gene calls are TRBV15 and TRBJ2-1, with a tentative D call TRBD2 (6 bases). V was cut by 5 bases and J by 2 bases, with 13 bases left in between. The CDR3 length is 15 residues. Looked up from germline, CDR1 is LNHNV and CDR2 is YYDKDF (reference sequence). The chain's CDR3 is CATSSRGSPYNEQFF. As DNA, the CDR3 is TGTGCCACCAGCTCCCGGGGGAGTCCCTACAATGAGCAGTTCTTC.

This clonotype was seen at least ten times. The genes are TRBV28 and TRBJ2-3; TRBD1 might be the D (6 bases). The length of the CDR3 is 16 residues. Deletions cut 6 bases from V and 2 bases from J, with 18 bases between. The germline V gene has CDR1 MDHEN and CDR2 SYDVKM. The CDR3 region has the DNA TGTGCCAGCAGGAAATCCCGGGACACCTACACAGATACGCAGTATTTT. Its translation: CASRKSRDTYTDTQYF. The variable domain in full, completed from reference TRBV28 and TRBJ2-3, reads DVKVTQSSRYLVKRTGEKVFLECVQDMDHENMFWYRQDPGLGLRLIYFSYDVKMKEKGDIPEGYSVSREKKERFSLILESASTNQTSMYLCASRKSRDTYTDTQYFGPGTRLTVL.

This clonotype was observed many times. The chain couples TRBV24-1 to TRBJ2-1; D not certain. V lost 2 bases and J 5 bases, leaving 9 bases between the germline ends. The germline CDR1 and CDR2 sequences are KGHDR and SFDVKD. The CDR3 extends over 14 amino acids. The CDR3 nucleotides are TGTGCCACCAGTGATTGGCGCGGAGACAATGAGCAGTTCTTC. Its translation: CATSDWRGDNEQFF.

This rearrangement joins TRBV18 to TRBJ2-7; 13 nucleotides match TRBD2. With 2 bases clipped from V and 3 bases from J, the junction kept 7 bases outside the gene matches. The CDR3 sequence is 17 residues long. Germline V CDR1 and CDR2: KGHSH, LQKENI. CDR3 nucleotide sequence: TGTGCCAGCTCACCAAGTTCGGGACTAGCGGGAAACTACGAGCAGTACTTC. Protein sequence: CASSPSSGLAGNYEQYF.

There are a few counts of this clonotype. The chain employs TRBV5-1 and TRBJ2-2, with TRBD2 as a possible D gene (6 bases). The germline V gene encodes CDR1 SGHRS and CDR2 YFSETQ. This CDR3 comprises 14 residues. Trimming shortened V by 0 bases and J by 7 bases, and 10 bases separated the two germline ends. CDR3: CASSLEGGRGELFF. CDR3 bases: TGCGCCAGCAGCTTGGAAGGAGGGCGCGGGGAGCTGTTTTTT.

V usage is TRBV28 and J usage is TRBJ2-7, with a tentative D call TRBD1 (6 bases). Trimming pared 5 bases from V and 3 bases from J, leaving 14 bases between. The CDR3 has 14 amino acids. Germline V gives CDR1 MDHEN, CDR2 SYDVKM. CDR3 loop: CASSPGDIDYEQYF. In DNA form, the CDR3 reads TGTGCCAGCAGTCCCGGGGACATAGACTACGAGCAGTACTTC.

The chain carries TRBV12-3 or TRBV12-4 and TRBJ2-7; perhaps D is TRBD1 or TRBD2 (5 bases each). This CDR3 has 15 residues. Deletions cut 6 bases from V and 0 bases from J, with 15 bases between. CDR3 loop: CASRRDGSISYEQYF. CDR3 in DNA: TGTGCCAGCAGACGGGACGGATCGATCTCCTACGAGCAGTACTTC.

This clonotype was seen more than once but under ten times. The genes are TRBV4-2 and TRBJ2-7; no firm D call. V was clipped by 0 bases and J by 7 bases, with 13 bases between them. CDR3 length: 14 residues. Germline V gives CDR1 LGHNA, CDR2 YNFKEQ. Here the CDR3 reads CASSQDDDKTEQYF. In DNA, the CDR3 is TGTGCCAGCAGCCAAGATGATGATAAAACGGAGCAGTACTTC.

This clonotype was found many times. The chain carries TRBV4-1 and TRBJ1-2; 8 bases line up with TRBD1. The V and J ends lost 4 bases and 3 bases, in that order; junction bases with no gene match: 13. This CDR3 is 17 amino acids long. Germline lookup yields CDR1 MGHRA and CDR2 YSYEKL. CDR3 in amino acids: CASSLTGAAKADYGYTF. For the CDR3, the DNA is TGCGCCAGCAGCCTGACAGGGGCCGCAAAAGCAGACTATGGCTACACCTTC.

This clonotype has a handful of counts. This sequence joins TRBV7-6 and TRBJ2-2; D remains ambiguous. The CDR3 spans 15 residues. Deletions cut 4 bases from V and 2 bases from J, with 11 bases between. Germline V gene data show CDR1 as SGHVS and CDR2 as FNYEAQ. CDR3 protein: CASSSPPQNTGELFF. In nucleotides, the CDR3 is TGTGCCAGCAGCTCCCCTCCTCAAAACACCGGGGAGCTGTTTTTT.

The genes are TRBV7-9 and TRBJ1-1; 7 bases line up with TRBD1. There are 12 residues in the CDR3. Losses at the gene ends were 6 bases for V and 5 bases for J; bases not matched to a gene: 3. Germline V gene data show CDR1 as SEHNR and CDR2 as FQNEAQ (reference sequence). CDR3 residues: CASREGQTEAFF. The CDR3 coding sequence is TGTGCCAGCAGAGAGGGACAGACTGAAGCTTTCTTT.

The rearrangement joins TRBV7-2 to TRBJ1-2; D not certain. Germline V gene lookup returns CDR1 SGHTA and CDR2 FQGNSA. V gave up 5 bases and J gave up 4 bases, with 5 bases separating them. The CDR3 sequence is 11 residues long. CDR3 DNA sequence: TGTGCCAGCAGCGCGGGCTATGGCTACACCTTC. This codes for CASSAGYGYTF.